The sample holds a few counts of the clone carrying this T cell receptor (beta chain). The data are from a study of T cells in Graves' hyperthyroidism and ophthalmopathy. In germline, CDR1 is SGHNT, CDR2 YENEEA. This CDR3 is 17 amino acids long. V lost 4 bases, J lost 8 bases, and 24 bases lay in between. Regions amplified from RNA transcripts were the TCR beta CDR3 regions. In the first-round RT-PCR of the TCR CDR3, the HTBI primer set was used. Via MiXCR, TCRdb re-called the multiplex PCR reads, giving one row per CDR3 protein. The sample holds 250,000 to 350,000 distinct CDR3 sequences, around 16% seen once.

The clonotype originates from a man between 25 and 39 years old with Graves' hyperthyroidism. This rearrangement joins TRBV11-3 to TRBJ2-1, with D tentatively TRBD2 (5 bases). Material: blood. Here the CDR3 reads CASSSLGLADPGDEQFF. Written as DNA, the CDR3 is TGTGCCAGCAGCTCCCTTGGGCTAGCAGATCCCGGCGATGAGCAGTTCTTC.